The 7 T cell receptor beta chains given below trace back to one sample, sequenced in a study of blood T cell repertoires in COVID-19. The protocol was immunoSEQ multiplex PCR, while the TCRdb copy is restricted to in-frame clones and leaves out a portion. There are over 45,000 clones in the sample; 73% occur only once, and roughly 18% lies in the top ten. Sequencing was done on a sample of peripheral blood. The origin of the receptors is a woman between 45 and 65 years old with active or convalescent COVID-19.

This clone has only a few counts. The chain couples TRBV30 to TRBJ1-2; no definite D call. CDR3 length: 12 amino acids. Germline V gene sequence: CDR1 GTSNPN, CDR2 SVGIG (reference sequence). Trimming removed 5 bases at V and 4 bases at J, with 11 bases between. CDR3 in DNA: TGTGCCTGGGCTGAGAACCTCTATGGCTACACCTTC. It translates to CAWAENLYGYTF.

The V call is TRBV7-2, the J call TRBJ2-7, with 7 positions matching TRBD2. Germline assignment: CDR1 SGHTA and CDR2 FQGNSA. The CDR3 covers 18 residues. After removal of 7 bases from V and 4 bases from J, the junction contained 22 bases not matched to a gene. CDR3 coding DNA: TGTGCCAGCATACCAGGTGGGGCAGCGGGGAGTTCGATATACGAGCAGTACTTC. Translation gives CASIPGGAAGSSIYEQYF.

This rearrangement joins TRBV28 to TRBJ1-6, with 7 positions matching TRBD1. This CDR3 is built from 15 residues. Germline V gene lookup returns CDR1 MDHEN and CDR2 SYDVKM. With V trimmed by 3 bases and J by 11 bases, 10 bases remained unmatched. The CDR3 DNA follows: TGTGCCAGCAGTTTTAGGTCAGGGGGTTATCCACCCCTCCACTTT. It codes for CASSFRSGGYPPLHF.

The V gene is TRBV10-3, the J gene TRBJ1-2, with D perhaps TRBD1 (6 bases). There are 12 residues in the CDR3. Looked up from germline, CDR1 is ENHRY and CDR2 is SYGVKD. Trimming left V 4 bases short and J 3 bases short, with 6 bases between. As DNA, the CDR3 is TGTGCCATCAGTGGGACAGACTATGGCTACACCTTC. This codes for CAISGTDYGYTF.

The chain has TRBV13 and TRBJ2-1; 16 positions agree with TRBD2. J gave up 3 bases and V 4 bases, and 9 bases lay outside the gene matches. The CDR3 runs to 19 residues. The germline V gene encodes CDR1 PRHDT and CDR2 FYEKMQ (reference sequence). CDR3 residues: CASSSPGLAGGRHYNEQFF. The DNA for the CDR3 is TGTGCCAGCAGCTCGCCGGGACTAGCGGGAGGGCGCCACTACAATGAGCAGTTCTTC.

This clone was counted ten times or more. V and J are TRBV11-2 and TRBJ1-1; 7 nucleotides agree with TRBD1. Germline V gene sequence: CDR1 SGHAT, CDR2 FQNNGV. The CDR3 runs 15 residues. V shed 5 bases, J shed 3 bases, and the junction held 9 bases outside the gene matches. CDR3 in amino acids: CASSPMGQSDTEAFF. CDR3 nucleotides: TGTGCCAGCAGCCCGATGGGACAGTCGGACACTGAAGCTTTCTTT.

The V and J genes are TRBV5-1 and TRBJ2-5; 7 nucleotides align to TRBD1. The trim removed 2 bases at V and 0 bases at J, leaving 10 bases unmatched. This CDR3 comprises 17 residues. Germline CDR1 is SGHRS and CDR2 is YFSETQ. The CDR3 region is CASSFGQGVGYQETQYF. Here the CDR3 DNA reads TGCGCCAGCAGCTTTGGGCAGGGGGTGGGGTACCAAGAGACCCAGTACTTC.